The source of this T cell receptor beta chain is a study of response to subunit inactivated influenza vaccine. Whole-study results and caveats: T cells newly recruited by each seasonal influenza vaccination are few, the authors suggested.

This clonotype was found a few times. The antigen is not known. TCRdb independently ran MiXCR on the RT-PCR reads; one entry per CDR3 protein. The repertoire has 290,000 or so distinct CDR3 sequences, around 22% of them found once; the top ten carry approximately 10%. The CDR3 extends over 10 amino acids. CDR1 is DFQATT and CDR2 is SNEGSKA in the germline V gene (reference sequence). V was cut by 4 bases and J by 9 bases, with 9 bases left in between. This TCR was recovered from a man aged 50-75 years who received an inactivated influenza vaccine. The V call is TRBV20-1, the J call TRBJ1-1; no firm D call. The source material was PBMCs from blood, sampled about 20 months after vaccination. The DNA of the CDR3 is TGCAGTGCTACGGCAAACAAAGCTTTCTTT. Translating gives CSATANKAFF.